A single sample gave rise to the 29 T cell receptor beta chains below, sequenced in a study of T cell changes during pregnancy in multiple sclerosis. Some clones are missing from TCRdb's copy, which holds only in-frame ones; the method was immunoSEQ multiplex PCR. This sample has tens of thousands of clones; approximately 90% occur once, and the top ten carry under 2%. Specimen: peripheral blood, collected in the first trimester of pregnancy. The receptor source for this set is a female donor in good health, enrolled as a control in a pregnancy study.

The chain employs TRBV5-1 and TRBJ1-1; 7 bases fit TRBD1. The CDR3 sequence is 16 residues long. The germline CDR1 and CDR2 sequences are SGHRS and YFSETQ. The trim removed 0 bases at V and 5 bases at J, leaving 10 bases unmatched. CDR3 nucleotides: TGCGCCAGCAGCTTGGCCAGGCAGGGGGGAAGAACTGAAGCTTTCTTT. Translating gives CASSLARQGGRTEAFF.

V gene TRBV2 combines with J gene TRBJ2-7; possible D gene TRBD2, 5 bases. The CDR3 consists of 12 residues. Germline CDR1 is SNHLY and CDR2 is FYNNEI. The V gene lost 9 bases and the J gene lost 3 bases, with 12 bases spanning the gap. CDR3 DNA: TGTGCCAGTGGAGGCTTTGACTACGAGCAGTACTTC. It codes for CASGGFDYEQYF. Drawing the rest from reference TRBV2 and TRBJ2-7, the complete variable domain is EPEVTQTPSHQVTQMGQEVILRCVPISNHLYFYWYRQILGQKVEFLVSFYNNEISEKSEIFDDQFSVERPDGSNFTLKIRSTKLEDSAMYFCASGGFDYEQYFGPGTRLTVT.

In DNA form, the CDR3 reads TGCAGCGTTGAACAACGAGGGGGACGGGGAACCGGGGAGCTGTTTTTT. Translation: CSVEQRGGRGTGELFF. The chain carries TRBV29-1 and TRBJ2-2; weak D call: TRBD1 (6 bases). CDR3 length: 16 amino acids. The germline V gene encodes CDR1 SQVTM and CDR2 ANQGSEA. Trimming stripped 2 bases from V and 5 bases from J, with 18 bases between.

The chain employs TRBV6-1 and TRBJ2-1, with 8 bases matching TRBD2. Per the germline V gene, CDR1 is MNHNS and CDR2 is SASEGT. The CDR3 is made up of 14 amino acids. The V gene end was trimmed by 6 bases and the J gene end by 8 bases; junction bases not matched to a gene: 9. This CDR3 reads CASSPRLASHEQFF. The CDR3 DNA reads as TGTGCCAGCAGCCCCCGACTAGCGTCCCATGAGCAGTTCTTC.

The chain joins TRBV27 to TRBJ1-3; no definite D call. V lost 6 bases, J lost 6 bases, and 9 bases lay in between. The CDR3 covers 12 residues. Per the germline V gene, CDR1 is MNHEY and CDR2 is SMNVEV (reference sequence). Here the CDR3 DNA reads TGTGCCAGCAGCCCCGGGGAAAACACCATATATTTT. Its protein is CASSPGENTIYF.

The gene calls are TRBV14 and TRBJ2-3, with a weak D call TRBD1 (5 bases). CDR3 length: 17 amino acids. Trimming removed 4 bases at V and 0 bases at J, with 17 bases between. CDR1 is SGHDN, CDR2 FVKESK, per germline. The CDR3 DNA sequence: TGTGCCAGCAGCCCTTTACAGGAGAGCTTAAGCACAGATACGCAGTATTTT. This sequence encodes CASSPLQESLSTDTQYF.

This clone was seen more than once but under ten times. J is TRBJ1-4 and V is TRBV4-1; 9 bases are shared with TRBD1. Germline V lookup: CDR1 MGHRA, CDR2 YSYEKL. CDR3 size: 16 residues. After removal of 1 base from V and 7 bases from J, the junction contained 7 bases not matched to a gene. The CDR3 is CASSQVGGTGTEKLFF. The CDR3, as DNA: TGCGCCAGCAGCCAAGTGGGGGGGACAGGGACTGAAAAACTGTTTTTT.

This clone was observed many times. The chain employs TRBV28 and TRBJ2-7; D is unclear. The V gene's germline CDR1 is MDHEN and CDR2 SYDVKM. This CDR3 spans 11 amino acids. The CDR3 DNA follows: TGTGCTAGTGTGACAATGAACGAGCAGTACTTC. It encodes CASVTMNEQYF.

The chain is built from TRBV5-1 and TRBJ2-7; 12 bases are shared with TRBD2. The CDR3 length is 18 residues. Germline CDR1 and CDR2: SGHRS and YFSETQ. V lost 0 bases to trimming and J lost 2 bases; unmatched junction nucleotides: 9. The CDR3 protein is CASSLGLAGESGAYEQYF. CDR3 DNA sequence: TGCGCCAGCAGCTTGGGACTAGCGGGAGAGAGCGGGGCCTACGAGCAGTACTTC. Variable domain in full (rest from reference TRBV5-1 and TRBJ2-7): KAGVTQTPRYLIKTRGQQVTLSCSPISGHRSVSWYQQTPGQGLQFLFEYFSETQRNKGNFPGRFSGRQFSNSRSEMNVSTLELGDSALYLCASSLGLAGESGAYEQYFGPGTRLTVT.

The rearrangement joins TRBV28 to TRBJ2-3; D is possibly TRBD1 (6 bases). The CDR3 has 17 amino acids. The germline V and J ends were trimmed by 3 bases and 5 bases, with 21 bases remaining between them. The germline CDR1 and CDR2 sequences are MDHEN and SYDVKM. The CDR3 DNA follows: TGTGCCAGCAGTTTGCCCGCGTATCGACAGGAAAAAGATACGCAGTATTTT. As protein: CASSLPAYRQEKDTQYF.

This clone was counted only a few times. The chain links TRBV7-2 to TRBJ2-5; a weak D match, TRBD2 (5 bases). CDR1 is SGHTA and CDR2 is FQGNSA in the germline V gene. The CDR3 runs 15 residues. V was pared by 3 bases and J by 3 bases, with 14 bases between. CDR3 amino acids: CASSLRASAEETQYF. The CDR3 bases are TGTGCCAGCAGCTTGAGGGCTTCGGCAGAAGAGACCCAGTACTTC.

V gene TRBV5-1 combines with J gene TRBJ2-2; D gene ambiguous. Germline CDR1 reads SGHRS; CDR2 reads YFSETQ. The CDR3 totals 15 residues. Trimming took 4 bases from V and 0 from J, leaving 10 bases between them. The CDR3 loop reads CASSPRNANTGELFF. In DNA, the CDR3 is TGCGCCAGCAGCCCCCGTAATGCGAACACCGGGGAGCTGTTTTTT.

DNA for the CDR3: TGTGCCAGCAGTTACCCCGGACAGGGGATTTACGAGCAGTACTTC. Protein: CASSYPGQGIYEQYF. The V call is TRBV11-2, the J call TRBJ2-7; 9 nucleotides line up with TRBD1. This CDR3 has 15 residues. The V gene's germline CDR1 is SGHAT and CDR2 FQNNGV. The trim removed 6 bases at V and 4 bases at J, leaving 10 bases unmatched.

The chain is built from TRBV5-1 and TRBJ1-4; the match to TRBD1 covers 7 bases. Germline-derived CDR1 and CDR2 are SGHRS and YFSETQ. The CDR3 sequence is 14 residues long. V was pared by 3 bases and J by 3 bases, with 2 bases of the junction left unmatched. The DNA of the CDR3 is TGCGCCAGCAGCTCCGGGACAGCTAATGAAAAACTGTTTTTT. Protein sequence: CASSSGTANEKLFF.

This clone was counted once. The V and J genes are TRBV20-1 and TRBJ1-5; no firm D call. The V end was cut by 6 bases, the J end by 4 bases, with 7 bases between. The CDR3 extends over 11 amino acids. The germline CDR1 and CDR2 sequences are DFQATT and SNEGSKA (reference sequence). The CDR3, as DNA: TGCAGTGCAAGGGAGAATCAGCCCCAGCATTTT. Amino acids: CSARENQPQHF.

This clone appeared a single time. The gene calls are TRBV4-1 and TRBJ1-5; 8 bases map to TRBD1. Germline V gene sequence: CDR1 MGHRA, CDR2 YSYEKL. Trimming cost V 3 bases and J 2 bases; bases outside gene matches: 3. This CDR3 has 15 residues. CDR3 protein: CASSQQGAGNQPQHF. The CDR3 DNA follows: TGCGCCAGCAGCCAGCAGGGGGCGGGCAATCAGCCCCAGCATTTT.

V is TRBV18 and J is TRBJ2-2; TRBD1 matches 9 bases. The germline V gene encodes CDR1 KGHSH and CDR2 LQKENI. The CDR3 sequence is 16 residues long. Unmatched junction bases numbered 9, after V lost 4 bases and J lost 6 bases. Here the CDR3 reads CASSLPGTGFAGELFF. The CDR3 DNA follows: TGTGCCAGCTCACTCCCCGGGACAGGGTTTGCCGGGGAGCTGTTTTTT.

V usage is TRBV4-1 and J usage is TRBJ2-3; 7 nucleotides line up with TRBD1. Looked up from germline, CDR1 is MGHRA and CDR2 is YSYEKL. The CDR3 runs 17 residues. V dropped 0 bases and J dropped 0; count of bases not matched to a gene: 6. The CDR3 sequence is CASSQDLGTESTDTQYF. The CDR3 DNA is TGCGCCAGCAGCCAAGATTTGGGGACAGAGAGCACAGATACGCAGTATTTT.

The gene calls are TRBV28 and TRBJ2-7; tentative D call: TRBD2 (6 bases). The CDR3 consists of 13 residues. Trimming stripped 10 bases from V and 4 bases from J, with 17 bases between. Germline V gene lookup returns CDR1 MDHEN and CDR2 SYDVKM. CDR3 amino acids: CATTPVAGYEQYF. CDR3 sequence (DNA): TGTGCCACCACCCCCGTGGCGGGGTACGAGCAGTACTTC. Variable domain in full (rest from reference TRBV28 and TRBJ2-7): DVKVTQSSRYLVKRTGEKVFLECVQDMDHENMFWYRQDPGLGLRLIYFSYDVKMKEKGDIPEGYSVSREKKERFSLILESASTNQTSMYLCATTPVAGYEQYFGPGTRLTVT.

The J gene is TRBJ2-7, the V gene TRBV7-9, with D possibly being TRBD2 (6 bases). This CDR3 has 15 residues. Germline loops: CDR1 SEHNR, CDR2 FQNEAQ (reference sequence). V was cut by 1 base and J by 7 bases, with 17 bases left in between. CDR3 bases: TGTGCCAGCAGCTTAGTTGGGACCCGGGCGGGGGAGCAGTACTTC. Its protein product is CASSLVGTRAGEQYF.

This clone was counted a single time. The J gene is TRBJ1-4, the V gene TRBV5-5; possibly TRBD1 for D (5 bases). Trimming took off 4 bases at V and 2 bases at J, with 15 bases between the two ends. The CDR3 contains 16 residues. CDR1 and CDR2 from the germline V gene are SGHKS and YYEKEE (reference sequence). CDR3 sequence reads: CASSPRARGTNEKLFF. DNA of the CDR3: TGTGCCAGCAGCCCCCGGGCAAGGGGCACTAATGAAAAACTGTTTTTT. The full variable domain, with the rest looked up from reference TRBV5-5 and TRBJ1-4, is DAGVTQSPTHLIKTRGQQVTLRCSPISGHKSVSWYQQVLGQGPQFIFQYYEKEERGRGNFPDRFSARQFPNYSSELNVNALLLGDSALYLCASSPRARGTNEKLFFGSGTQLSVL.

The rearrangement joins TRBV7-2 to TRBJ2-7; the match to TRBD1 covers 9 bases. After removal of 2 bases from V and 1 base from J, the junction contained 6 bases not matched to a gene. CDR1 is SGHTA, CDR2 FQGNSA, per germline. The CDR3 consists of 16 residues. The CDR3 DNA reads TGTGCCAGCAGCTTACTAAAAGGACAGGGGTCCTACGAGCAGTACTTC. As protein: CASSLLKGQGSYEQYF.

The chain uses TRBV6-9 and TRBJ2-7; D is uncertain. Germline V CDR1 and CDR2: MNHGY, SVAAGI. Trimming removed 6 bases at V and 0 bases at J, with 15 bases between. The CDR3 has 15 amino acids. The DNA of the CDR3 is TGTGCCAGCAGCAGTTGTGGAAACAGCTCCTACGAGCAGTACTTC. It specifies CASSSCGNSSYEQYF.

The V call is TRBV13, the J call TRBJ1-3; D not certain. The CDR3 loop spans 18 amino acids. V was shortened by 3 bases and J by 0 bases, with 18 bases between the two germline ends. Germline-derived CDR1 and CDR2 are PRHDT and FYEKMQ (reference sequence). CDR3 DNA sequence: TGTGCCAGCAGCTTCGTGGACGGCGGGTTGTCCTCTGGAAACACCATATATTTT. It codes for CASSFVDGGLSSGNTIYF. The full variable domain, completed using reference TRBV13 and TRBJ1-3, is AAGVIQSPRHLIKEKRETATLKCYPIPRHDTVYWYQQGPGQDPQFLISFYEKMQSDKGSIPDRFSAQQFSDYHSELNMSSLELGDSALYFCASSFVDGGLSSGNTIYFGEGSWLTVV.

The V gene is TRBV19, the J gene TRBJ2-5; the match to TRBD2 covers 9 bases. The CDR3 length is 15 residues. Germline trimming cut 4 bases from V and 5 bases from J; bases unmatched to any gene: 8. Germline V CDR1 and CDR2: LNHDA, SQIVND (reference sequence). The CDR3 sequence is CASSTGGRAWETQYF. DNA of the CDR3: TGTGCCAGTAGTACCGGCGGGAGGGCCTGGGAGACCCAGTACTTC.

This clone appeared a single time. The gene calls are TRBV14 and TRBJ2-7; perhaps TRBD1 as D (6 bases). Germline lookup yields CDR1 SGHDN and CDR2 FVKESK. Trimming shortened V by 2 bases and J by 6 bases, and 20 bases separated the two germline ends. CDR3 length: 16 amino acids. CDR3 nucleotides: TGTGCCAGCAGCCAATGGGGGCAGGGCGTGGATGGCGAGCAGTACTTC. Translated: CASSQWGQGVDGEQYF.

This chain links TRBV4-1 with TRBJ2-3; 10 nucleotides match TRBD2. CDR3 size: 17 residues. V trimming: 1 base; J trimming: 5 bases; junction bases outside the gene matches: 9. The germline V gene has CDR1 MGHRA and CDR2 YSYEKL. The CDR3 DNA reads as TGCGCCAGCAGCCAAGTTGTGCTGAAGCGGGAGGGAGATACGCAGTATTTT. Translation: CASSQVVLKREGDTQYF.

The chain joins TRBV30 to TRBJ2-5; D is undetermined. The germline V gene has CDR1 GTSNPN and CDR2 SVGIG (reference sequence). Trimming took off 7 bases at V and 1 base at J, with 13 bases between the two ends. The CDR3 is made up of 13 amino acids. The CDR3 here is CAYSLPSQETQYF. DNA for the CDR3: TGTGCCTACTCCCTTCCTTCCCAAGAGACCCAGTACTTC.

The table lists this clone with a count of one. The V gene is TRBV7-9, the J gene TRBJ2-2; 13 bases are shared with TRBD2. Looked up from germline, CDR1 is SEHNR and CDR2 is FQNEAQ (reference sequence). The V segment lost 6 bases and the J segment 3 bases; nucleotides outside the gene matches: 4. This CDR3 is built from 16 residues. CDR3 protein: CASRAGLAGYTGELFF. CDR3 DNA sequence: TGTGCCAGCAGGGCGGGACTAGCGGGATACACCGGGGAGCTGTTTTTT.